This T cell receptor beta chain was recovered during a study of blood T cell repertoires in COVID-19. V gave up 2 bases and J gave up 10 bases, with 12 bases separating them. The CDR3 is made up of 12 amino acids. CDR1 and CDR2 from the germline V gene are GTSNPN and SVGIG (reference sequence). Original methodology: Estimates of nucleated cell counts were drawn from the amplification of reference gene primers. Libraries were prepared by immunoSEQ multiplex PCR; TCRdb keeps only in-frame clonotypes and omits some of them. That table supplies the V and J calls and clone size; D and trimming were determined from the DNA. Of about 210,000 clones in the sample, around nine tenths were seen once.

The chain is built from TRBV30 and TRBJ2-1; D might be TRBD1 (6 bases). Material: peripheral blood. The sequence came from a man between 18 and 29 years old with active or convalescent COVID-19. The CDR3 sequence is CAWSYRVGEQFF. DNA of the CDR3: TGTGCCTGGAGTTACAGGGTAGGGGAGCAGTTCTTC.